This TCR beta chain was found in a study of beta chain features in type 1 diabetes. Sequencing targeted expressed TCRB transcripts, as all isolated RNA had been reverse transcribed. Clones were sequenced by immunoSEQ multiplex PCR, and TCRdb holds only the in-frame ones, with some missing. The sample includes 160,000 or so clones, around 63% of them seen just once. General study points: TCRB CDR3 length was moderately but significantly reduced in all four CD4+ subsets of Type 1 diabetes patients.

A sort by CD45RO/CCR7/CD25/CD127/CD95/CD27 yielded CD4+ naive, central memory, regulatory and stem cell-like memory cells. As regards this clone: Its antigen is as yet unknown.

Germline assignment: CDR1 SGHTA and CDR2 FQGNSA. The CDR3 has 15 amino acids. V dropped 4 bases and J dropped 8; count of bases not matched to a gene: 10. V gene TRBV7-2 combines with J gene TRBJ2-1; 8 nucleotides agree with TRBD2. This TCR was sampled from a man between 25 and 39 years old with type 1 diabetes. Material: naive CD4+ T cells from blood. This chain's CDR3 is CASSSLAGGWDEQFF. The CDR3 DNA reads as TGTGCCAGCAGCTCCCTTGCGGGGGGTTGGGATGAGCAGTTCTTC.